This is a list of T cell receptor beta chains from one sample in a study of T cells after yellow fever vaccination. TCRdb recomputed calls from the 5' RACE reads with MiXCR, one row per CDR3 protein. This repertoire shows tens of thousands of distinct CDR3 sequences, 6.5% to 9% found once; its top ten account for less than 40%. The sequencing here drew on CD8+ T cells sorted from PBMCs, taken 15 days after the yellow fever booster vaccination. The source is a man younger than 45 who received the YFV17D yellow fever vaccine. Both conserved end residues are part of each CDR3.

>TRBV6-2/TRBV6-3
CASSFSPDLAGYTF
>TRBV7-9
CATEGGTSSYNEQFF
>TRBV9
CASSVGQGAQYGYTF
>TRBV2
CASSWLPNTGELFF
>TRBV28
CASSHQKFTYEQYF
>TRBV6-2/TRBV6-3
CASRAIGTASPYEQYF
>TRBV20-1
CSSFLNTEAFF
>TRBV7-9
CASSLARPPGDTF
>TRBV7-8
CASSRWTDQETQYF
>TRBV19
CASRAGTSGSDTQYF
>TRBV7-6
CASSRPVDSGNTIYF
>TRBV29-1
CSVDYERGTDTQYF
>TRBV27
CASSPRPGRAPSYEQYF
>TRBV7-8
CASSLNRDRGPTEQYF
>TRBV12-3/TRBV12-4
CASSFNLGIGLAYEQYF
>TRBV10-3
CAISEQFGLAGVRDTGELFF
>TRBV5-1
CASSLNPHEQYF
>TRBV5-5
CASSTNPGQGGEAFF
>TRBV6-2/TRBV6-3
CASSYSLREGEYEQYF
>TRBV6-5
CASSWGQGAYEQYF
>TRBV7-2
CASSSFFSGRNEQFF
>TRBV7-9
CASQVGELFF
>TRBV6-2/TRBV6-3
CASSSIAGVVYEQYF
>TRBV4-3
CASSQDFGTTDYGYTF
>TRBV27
CASSLNTGGGDTQYF
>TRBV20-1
CSARSLAGGNNEQFF
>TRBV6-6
CASSYPGHTEAFF
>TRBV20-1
CSASGPRADTQYF
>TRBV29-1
CSVGLGQGSSYNEQFF
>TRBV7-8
CASSLATEYEQYF
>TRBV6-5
CASSTSGELFF